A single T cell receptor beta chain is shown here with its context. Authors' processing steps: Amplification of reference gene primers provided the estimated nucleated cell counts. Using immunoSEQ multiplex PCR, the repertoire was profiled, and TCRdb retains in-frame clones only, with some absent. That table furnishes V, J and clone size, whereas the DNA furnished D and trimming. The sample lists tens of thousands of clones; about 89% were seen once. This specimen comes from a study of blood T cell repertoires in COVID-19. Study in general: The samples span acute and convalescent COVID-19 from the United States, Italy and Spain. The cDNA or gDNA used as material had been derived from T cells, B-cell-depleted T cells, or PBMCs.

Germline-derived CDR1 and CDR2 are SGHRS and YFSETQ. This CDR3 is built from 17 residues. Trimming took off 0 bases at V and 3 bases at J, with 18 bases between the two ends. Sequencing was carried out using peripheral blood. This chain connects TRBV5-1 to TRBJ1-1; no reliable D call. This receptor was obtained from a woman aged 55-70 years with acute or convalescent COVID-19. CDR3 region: CASSLDLPGFEYTEAFF. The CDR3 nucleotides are TGCGCCAGCAGCTTGGACCTCCCGGGGTTTGAGTACACTGAAGCTTTCTTT.